Only a few counts were recorded for the clone carrying this TCR beta chain. Its antigen remains unidentified. The junction had 6 bases not matched to a gene; V was cut back by 0 bases and J by 5 bases. CDR1 is SGHRS, CDR2 YFSETQ, per germline. This CDR3 has 17 residues. Unique molecular identifiers were present on cDNA, and template switching added a universal primer site. MiXCR was run by TCRdb on the 5' RACE reads, yielding one entry per CDR3 protein. The table records some 600,000 distinct CDR3 sequences, less than 9% of them present only once. This sample is drawn from a study of identical twins. Study conclusions and caveats: Insertions were reduced in abundant cord blood beta clonotypes but not in memory repertoires. Recombination models fit unrelated individuals' TCR alpha sharing but underestimated twins'. A cross-sectional statistical analysis, not follow-up of the same donors, supported the conclusions.

These same records also appear under a second study, on yellow fever vaccine responses in identical twins.

This chain connects TRBV5-1 to TRBJ2-5; TRBD2 matches at 14 bases. Sample: PBMCs. The sequence was collected from a woman aged 18-29 years in good health. The CDR3 reads CASSLAGTSGGTETQYF. The CDR3 nucleotides are TGCGCCAGCAGCTTGGCCGGGACTAGCGGGGGAACGGAGACCCAGTACTTC. Full variable domain (remainder filled in from reference TRBV5-1 and TRBJ2-5): KAGVTQTPRYLIKTRGQQVTLSCSPISGHRSVSWYQQTPGQGLQFLFEYFSETQRNKGNFPGRFSGRQFSNSRSEMNVSTLELGDSALYLCASSLAGTSGGTETQYFGPGTRLLVL.